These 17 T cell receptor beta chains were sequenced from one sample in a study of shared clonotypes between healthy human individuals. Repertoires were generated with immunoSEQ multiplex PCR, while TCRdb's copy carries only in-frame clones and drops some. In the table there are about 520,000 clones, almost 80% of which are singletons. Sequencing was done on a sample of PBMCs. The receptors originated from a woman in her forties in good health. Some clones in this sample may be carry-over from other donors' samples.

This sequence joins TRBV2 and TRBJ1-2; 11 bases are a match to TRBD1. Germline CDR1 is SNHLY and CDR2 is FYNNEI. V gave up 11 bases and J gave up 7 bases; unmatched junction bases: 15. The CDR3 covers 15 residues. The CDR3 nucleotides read TGTGCCGTAGGACAGGGGGCTTTTAATACGGGTGGCTACACCTTC. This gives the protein CAVGQGAFNTGGYTF.

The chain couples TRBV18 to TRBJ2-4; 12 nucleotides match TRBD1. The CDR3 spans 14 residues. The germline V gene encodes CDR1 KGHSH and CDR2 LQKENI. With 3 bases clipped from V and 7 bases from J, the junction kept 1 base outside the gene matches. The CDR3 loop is CASSPGTGGNIQYF. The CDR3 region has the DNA TGTGCCAGCTCACCCGGGACAGGGGGCAACATTCAGTACTTC.

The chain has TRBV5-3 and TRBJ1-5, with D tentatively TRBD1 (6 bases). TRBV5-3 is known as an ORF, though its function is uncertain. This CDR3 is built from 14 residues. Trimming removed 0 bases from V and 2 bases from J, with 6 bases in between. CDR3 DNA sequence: TGTGCCAGAAGCTTGGGACAGGGCAATCAGCCCCAGCATTTT. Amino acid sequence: CARSLGQGNQPQHF.

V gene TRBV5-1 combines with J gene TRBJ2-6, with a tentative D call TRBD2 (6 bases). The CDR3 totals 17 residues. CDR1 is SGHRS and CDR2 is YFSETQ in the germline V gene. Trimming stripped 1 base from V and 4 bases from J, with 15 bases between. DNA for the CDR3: TGCGCCAGCAGCTTGTCTGCCGTGGGGGGAGGGGCCAACGTCCTGACTTTC. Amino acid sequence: CASSLSAVGGGANVLTF.

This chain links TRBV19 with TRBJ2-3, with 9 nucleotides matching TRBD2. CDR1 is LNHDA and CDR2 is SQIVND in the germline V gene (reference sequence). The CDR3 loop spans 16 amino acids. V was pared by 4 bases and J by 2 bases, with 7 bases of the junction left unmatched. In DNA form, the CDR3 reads TGTGCCAGTAGTAACAAAGTAGCGGGGGCCACAGATACGCAGTATTTT. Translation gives CASSNKVAGATDTQYF. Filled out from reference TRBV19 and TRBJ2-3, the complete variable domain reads DGGITQSPKYLFRKEGQNVTLSCEQNLNHDAMYWYRQDPGQGLRLIYYSQIVNDFQKGDIAEGYSVSREKKESFPLTVTSAQKNPTAFYLCASSNKVAGATDTQYFGPGTRLTVL.

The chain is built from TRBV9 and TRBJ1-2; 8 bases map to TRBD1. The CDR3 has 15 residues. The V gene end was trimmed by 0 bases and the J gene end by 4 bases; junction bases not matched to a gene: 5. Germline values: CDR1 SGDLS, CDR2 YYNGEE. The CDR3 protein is CASSVVDRGGYGYTF. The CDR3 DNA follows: TGTGCCAGCAGCGTAGTAGACAGGGGCGGCTATGGCTACACCTTC.

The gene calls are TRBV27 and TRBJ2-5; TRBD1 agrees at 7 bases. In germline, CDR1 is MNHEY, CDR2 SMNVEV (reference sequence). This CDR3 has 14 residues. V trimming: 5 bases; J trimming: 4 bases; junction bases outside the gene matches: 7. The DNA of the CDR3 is TGTGCCAGCAGTGTGGACAGGTTAACAGAGACCCAGTACTTC. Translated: CASSVDRLTETQYF.

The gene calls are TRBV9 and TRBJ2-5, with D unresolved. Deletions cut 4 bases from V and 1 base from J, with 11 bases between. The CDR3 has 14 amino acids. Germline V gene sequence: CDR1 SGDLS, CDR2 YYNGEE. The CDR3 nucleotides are TGTGCCAGCAGCCAAGGACCGGCCCAAGAGACCCAGTACTTC. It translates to CASSQGPAQETQYF.

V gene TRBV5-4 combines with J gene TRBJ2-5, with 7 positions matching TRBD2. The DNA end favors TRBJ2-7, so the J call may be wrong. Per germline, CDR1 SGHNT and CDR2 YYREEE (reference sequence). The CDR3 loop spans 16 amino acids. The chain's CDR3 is CASSRGWTRGSYEQYF. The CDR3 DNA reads TGTGCCAGCAGCCGAGGTTGGACTAGGGGCTCCTACGAGCAGTACTTC.

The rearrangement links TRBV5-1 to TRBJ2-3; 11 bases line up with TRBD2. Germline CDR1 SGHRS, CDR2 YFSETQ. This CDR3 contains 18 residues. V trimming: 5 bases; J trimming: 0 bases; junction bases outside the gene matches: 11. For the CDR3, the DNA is TGCGCCAGCAGTCTACTAGCGGGAGTTCCAACTAGCACAGATACGCAGTATTTT. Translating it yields CASSLLAGVPTSTDTQYF.

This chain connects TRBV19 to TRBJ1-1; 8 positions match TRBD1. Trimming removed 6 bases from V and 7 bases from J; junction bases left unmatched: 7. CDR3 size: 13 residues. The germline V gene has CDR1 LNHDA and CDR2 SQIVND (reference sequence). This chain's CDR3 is CASRITGTGEAFF. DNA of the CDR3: TGTGCCAGTAGGATTACCGGGACAGGTGAAGCTTTCTTT. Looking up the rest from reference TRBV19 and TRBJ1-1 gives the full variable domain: DGGITQSPKYLFRKEGQNVTLSCEQNLNHDAMYWYRQDPGQGLRLIYYSQIVNDFQKGDIAEGYSVSREKKESFPLTVTSAQKNPTAFYLCASRITGTGEAFFGQGTRLTVV.

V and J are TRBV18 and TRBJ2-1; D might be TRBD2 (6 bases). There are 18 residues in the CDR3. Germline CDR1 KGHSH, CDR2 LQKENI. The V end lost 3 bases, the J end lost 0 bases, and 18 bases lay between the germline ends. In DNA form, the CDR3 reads TGTGCCAGCTCACCCTCCCGGACCCTAGCGAGCTCCTACAATGAGCAGTTCTTC. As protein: CASSPSRTLASSYNEQFF. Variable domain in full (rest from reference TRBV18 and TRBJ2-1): NAGVMQNPRHLVRRRGQEARLRCSPMKGHSHVYWYRQLPEEGLKFMVYLQKENIIDESGMPKERFSAEFPKEGPSILRIQQVVRGDSAAYFCASSPSRTLASSYNEQFFGPGTRLTVL.

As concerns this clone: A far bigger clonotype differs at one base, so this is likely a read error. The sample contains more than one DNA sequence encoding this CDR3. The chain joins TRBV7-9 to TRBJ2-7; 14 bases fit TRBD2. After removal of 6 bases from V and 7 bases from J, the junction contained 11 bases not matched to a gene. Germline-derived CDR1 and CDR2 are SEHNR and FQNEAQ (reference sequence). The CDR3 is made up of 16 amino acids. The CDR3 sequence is CASSRPGTSGSTEQYF. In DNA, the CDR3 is TGTGCCAGCAGTCGTCCCGGGACTAGCGGGAGTACAGAGCAGTACTTC.

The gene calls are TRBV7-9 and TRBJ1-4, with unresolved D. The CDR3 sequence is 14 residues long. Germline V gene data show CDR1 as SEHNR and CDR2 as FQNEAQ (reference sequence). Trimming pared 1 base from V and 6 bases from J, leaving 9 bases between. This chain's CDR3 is CASSLGLRDEKLFF. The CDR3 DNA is TGTGCCAGCAGCTTAGGGTTAAGGGATGAAAAACTGTTTTTT.

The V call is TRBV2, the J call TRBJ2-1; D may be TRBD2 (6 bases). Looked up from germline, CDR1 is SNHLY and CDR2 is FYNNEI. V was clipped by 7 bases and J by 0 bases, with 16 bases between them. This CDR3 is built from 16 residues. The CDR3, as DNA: TGTGCCAGCAATTCGATAGCGGAGAGCTCCTACAATGAGCAGTTCTTC. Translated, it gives CASNSIAESSYNEQFF.

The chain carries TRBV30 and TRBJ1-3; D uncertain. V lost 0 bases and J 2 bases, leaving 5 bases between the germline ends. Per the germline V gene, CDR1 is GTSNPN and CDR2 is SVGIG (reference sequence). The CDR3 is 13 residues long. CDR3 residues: CAWSVSTGNTIYF. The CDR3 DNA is TGTGCCTGGAGTGTTTCCACTGGAAACACCATATATTTT.

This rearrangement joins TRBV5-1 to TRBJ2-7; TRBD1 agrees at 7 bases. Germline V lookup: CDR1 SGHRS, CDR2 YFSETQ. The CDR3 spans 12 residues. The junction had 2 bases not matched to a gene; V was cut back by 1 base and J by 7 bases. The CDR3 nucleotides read TGCGCCAGCAGCTTGACAGGGGTAGAGCAGTACTTC. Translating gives CASSLTGVEQYF.